This T cell receptor beta chain was obtained from a study of human T cells and chemical hapten exposure. Study-level information: The patients, most of them female, presented with alopecia areata, totalis or universalis.

TCRdb reprocessed the RACE reads via MiXCR and lists one record per CDR3 protein. The sample has around 74,000 distinct CDR3 sequences, approximately 35% seen once. The CDR3 is 16 residues long. The germline CDR1 and CDR2 sequences are SGHTA and FQGNSA. J was trimmed by 7 bases and V by 3 bases; bases with no gene match: 13. The time point here: patch test 1, 2 weeks after DPC sensitization. Treatment meaning: therapeutic diphenylcyclopropenone sensitization with weekly scalp DPC. The starting material, unfractionated whole blood, was used for total RNA extraction. This clonotype has just a few counts.

The sequences come from whole blood, collected in connection with sensitization to the hapten diphenylcyclopropenone (DPC). The gene calls are TRBV7-2 and TRBJ1-1, with 8 positions matching TRBD1. The receptor was derived from a man between 40 and 49 years old with alopecia areata. Some clones in this sample may be carry-over from other donors' samples. The DNA for the CDR3 is TGTGCCAGCAGCTTCCCCCGGTCGAACAGGGGGAGTGAAGCTTTCTTT. Translation: CASSFPRSNRGSEAFF.